The clone carrying this T cell receptor (beta chain) was detected a few times. V lost 6 bases to trimming and J lost 2 bases, with 17 bases between them. The CDR3 spans 16 residues. Germline CDR1 reads ENHRY; CDR2 reads SYGVKD. Method: immunoSEQ multiplex PCR; TCRdb's copy keeps in-frame clones and lacks some. The sample comprises about 270,000 clones, 75% to 95% of which are singletons, and approximately 2.7% rests with the top ten. This sample stems from a study of blood T cell repertoires in COVID-19. This TCR derives from a man aged 40-50 years who had been exposed to COVID-19. V gene TRBV10-3 combines with J gene TRBJ1-3; a possible D gene is TRBD1 (6 bases). Sequencing used PBMCs or T cells enriched from blood (not recorded which). The CDR3 sequence is CAIRNREGGTGNTIYF. For the CDR3, the DNA is TGTGCCATCAGGAACAGGGAAGGGGGTACTGGAAACACCATATATTTT.